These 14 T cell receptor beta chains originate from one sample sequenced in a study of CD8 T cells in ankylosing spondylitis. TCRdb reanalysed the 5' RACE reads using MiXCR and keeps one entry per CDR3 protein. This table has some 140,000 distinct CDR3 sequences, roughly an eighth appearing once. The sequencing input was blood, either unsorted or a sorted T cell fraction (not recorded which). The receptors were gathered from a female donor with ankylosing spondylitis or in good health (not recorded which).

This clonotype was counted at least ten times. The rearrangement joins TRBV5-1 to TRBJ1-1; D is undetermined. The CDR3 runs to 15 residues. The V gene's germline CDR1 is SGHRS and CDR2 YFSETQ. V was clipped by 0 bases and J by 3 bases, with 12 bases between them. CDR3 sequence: CASSLADGRDTEAFF. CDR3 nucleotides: TGCGCCAGCAGCTTGGCCGATGGGCGGGACACTGAAGCTTTCTTT.

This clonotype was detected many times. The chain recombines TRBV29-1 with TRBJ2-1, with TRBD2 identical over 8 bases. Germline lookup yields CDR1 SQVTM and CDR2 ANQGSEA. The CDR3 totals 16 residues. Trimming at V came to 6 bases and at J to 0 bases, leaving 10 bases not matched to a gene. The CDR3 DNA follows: TGCAGCGTGCGCCTACTAGCGGAAAGCTCCTACAATGAGCAGTTCTTC. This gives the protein CSVRLLAESSYNEQFF.

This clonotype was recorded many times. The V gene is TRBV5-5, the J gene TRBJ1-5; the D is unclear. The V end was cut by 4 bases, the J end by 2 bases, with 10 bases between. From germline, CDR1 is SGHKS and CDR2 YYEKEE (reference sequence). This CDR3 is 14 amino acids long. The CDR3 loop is CASSLRAGNQPQHF. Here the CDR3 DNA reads TGTGCCAGCAGCCTTAGGGCGGGCAATCAGCCCCAGCATTTT.

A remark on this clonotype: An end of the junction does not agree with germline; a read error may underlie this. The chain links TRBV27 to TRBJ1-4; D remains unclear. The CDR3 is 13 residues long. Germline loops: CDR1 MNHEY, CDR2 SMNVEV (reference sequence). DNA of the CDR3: TGTGCGAGCAGTTTAGAGGGATGCGAAAAACTGTTTTTT. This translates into CASSLEGCEKLFF.

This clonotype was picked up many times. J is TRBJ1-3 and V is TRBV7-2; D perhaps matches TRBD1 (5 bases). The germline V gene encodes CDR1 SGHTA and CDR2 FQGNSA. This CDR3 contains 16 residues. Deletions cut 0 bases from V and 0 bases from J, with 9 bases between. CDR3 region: CASSLAEGSSGNTIYF. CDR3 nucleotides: TGTGCCAGCAGCTTAGCGGAGGGGAGCTCTGGAAACACCATATATTTT.

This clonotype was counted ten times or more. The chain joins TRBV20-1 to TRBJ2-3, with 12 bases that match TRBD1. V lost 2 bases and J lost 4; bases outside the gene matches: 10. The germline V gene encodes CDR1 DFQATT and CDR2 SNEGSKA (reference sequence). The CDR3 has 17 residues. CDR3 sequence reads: CSARTPGTGGEADTQYF. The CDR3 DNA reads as TGCAGTGCTAGAACCCCCGGGACAGGGGGCGAAGCAGATACGCAGTATTTT.

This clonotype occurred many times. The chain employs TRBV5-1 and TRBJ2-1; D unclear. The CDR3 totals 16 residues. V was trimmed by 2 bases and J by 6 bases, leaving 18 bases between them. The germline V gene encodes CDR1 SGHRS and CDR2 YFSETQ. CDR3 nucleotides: TGCGCCAGCAGCTTCCTGAGCCCTTCGGTTGCCAATGAGCAGTTCTTC. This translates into CASSFLSPSVANEQFF.

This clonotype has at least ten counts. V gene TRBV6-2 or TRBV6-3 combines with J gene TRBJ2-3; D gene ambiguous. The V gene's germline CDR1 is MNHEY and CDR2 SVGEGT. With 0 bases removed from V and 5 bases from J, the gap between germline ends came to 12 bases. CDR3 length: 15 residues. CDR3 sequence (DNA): TGTGCCAGCAGTTACTCGGAAGGGTGGGAAGATACGCAGTATTTT. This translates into CASSYSEGWEDTQYF.

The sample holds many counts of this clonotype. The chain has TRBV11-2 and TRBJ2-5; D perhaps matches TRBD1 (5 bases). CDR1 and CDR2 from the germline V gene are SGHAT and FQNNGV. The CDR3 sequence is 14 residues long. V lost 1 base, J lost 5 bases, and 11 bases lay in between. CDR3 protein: CASSLGPGLETQYF. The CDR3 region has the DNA TGTGCCAGCAGCTTAGGGCCAGGGCTCGAGACCCAGTACTTC.

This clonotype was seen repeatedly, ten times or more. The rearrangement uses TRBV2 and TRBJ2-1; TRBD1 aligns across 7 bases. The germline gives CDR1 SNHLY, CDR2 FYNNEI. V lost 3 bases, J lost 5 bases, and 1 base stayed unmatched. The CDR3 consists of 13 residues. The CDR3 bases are TGTGCCAGCAGTGAGGGGACAGACAATGAGCAGTTCTTC. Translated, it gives CASSEGTDNEQFF.

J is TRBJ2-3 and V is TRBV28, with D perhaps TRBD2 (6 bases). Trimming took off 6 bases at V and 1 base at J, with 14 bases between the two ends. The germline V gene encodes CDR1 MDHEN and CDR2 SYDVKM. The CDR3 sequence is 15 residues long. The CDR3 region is CASSPGTPRTDTQYF. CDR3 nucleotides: TGTGCCAGCAGCCCTGGGACTCCCCGCACAGATACGCAGTATTTT.

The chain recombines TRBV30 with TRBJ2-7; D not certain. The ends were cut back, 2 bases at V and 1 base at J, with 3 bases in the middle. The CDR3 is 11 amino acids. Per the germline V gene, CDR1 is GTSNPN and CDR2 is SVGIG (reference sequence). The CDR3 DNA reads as TGTGCCTGGAGTTCATCCTACGAGCAGTACTTC. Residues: CAWSSSYEQYF.

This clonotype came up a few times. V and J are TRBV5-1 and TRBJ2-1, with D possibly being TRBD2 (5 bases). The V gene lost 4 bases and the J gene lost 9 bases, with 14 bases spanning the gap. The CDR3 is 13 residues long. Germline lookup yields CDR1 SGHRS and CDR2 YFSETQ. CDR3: CASSPDGELEQFF. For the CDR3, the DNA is TGCGCCAGCAGCCCGGACGGGGAACTTGAGCAGTTCTTC.

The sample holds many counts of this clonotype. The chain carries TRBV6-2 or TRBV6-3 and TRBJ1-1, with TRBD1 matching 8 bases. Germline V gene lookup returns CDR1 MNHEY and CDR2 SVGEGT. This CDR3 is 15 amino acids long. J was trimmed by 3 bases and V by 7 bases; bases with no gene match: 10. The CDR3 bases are TGTGCCAGCAAAGGCGCGGACAGGGCCGACACTGAAGCTTTCTTT. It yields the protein CASKGADRADTEAFF.